The sequence of this TCR beta chain was determined in a study of T cells after yellow fever vaccination. The CDR3 has 13 residues. The V gene's germline CDR1 is SGDLS and CDR2 YYNGEE. V gave up 3 bases and J gave up 10 bases, with 14 bases separating them. TCRdb re-derived calls from the 5' RACE reads in MiXCR, one entry per CDR3 protein. The data contain 500,000 to 700,000 distinct CDR3 sequences, under 25% of them seen just once; the ten biggest clones take up approximately 15%. Study-wide findings and caveats: Post-booster repertoires contained most primary-vaccination clones again (approximately 97% CD4, about 90% CD8). Abundant clonotypes from the bulk population could contaminate FACS-sorted repertoires.

Details on this clonotype: What it binds is not known.

The sequenced sample was PBMCs, obtained 15 days after the yellow fever booster vaccination. The chain is built from TRBV9 and TRBJ2-1, with D perhaps matching TRBD1 (5 bases). This clonotype was obtained from a man aged 25 to 40 who received the YFV17D yellow fever vaccine. The CDR3 region has the DNA TGTGCCAGCAGCGCTCAGGGATCTAGGGAGCAGTTCTTC. Translated, it gives CASSAQGSREQFF.